A single sample is the source of the 4 T cell receptor beta chains below, sequenced in a study of vaccination and CD4 T cells after COVID-19. Their antigens remain unidentified. Cultured CD4+ T cell DNA was sequenced using the Oncomine TCR Beta short-read assay. From the PCR reads, TCRdb called clonotypes with MiXCR, one entry per CDR3 protein. The table has 15,000 to 20,000 distinct CDR3 sequences, approximately 60% seen once. The treatment denotes: roughly 11-day PBMC culture with coronavirus spike peptide pools or control peptides (ViraFEST assay). The sample consisted of CD4+ T cells from blood, cultured in vitro. These receptors came from a human donor who had recovered from COVID-19.

The rearrangement links TRBV20-1 to TRBJ2-7; tentative D call: TRBD2 (5 bases). The CDR3 is made up of 12 amino acids. Trimming stripped 1 base from V and 5 bases from J, with 9 bases between. Germline CDR1 DFQATT, CDR2 SNEGSKA (reference sequence). The CDR3 coding sequence is TGCAGTGCTAGAGTGTCGGGGAACGAGCAGTACTTC. Encoded protein: CSARVSGNEQYF.

The chain is built from TRBV18 and TRBJ2-4; 7 bases are shared with TRBD1. The CDR3 consists of 14 residues. Per the germline V gene, CDR1 is KGHSH and CDR2 is LQKENI. V shed 6 bases, J shed 6 bases, and the junction held 8 bases outside the gene matches. Here the CDR3 reads CASSIGTVRNIQYF. The CDR3 region has the DNA TGTGCCAGCTCCATAGGGACAGTCAGAAACATTCAGTACTTC.

This clonotype has only a few counts. The genes are TRBV12-3 or TRBV12-4 and TRBJ1-1; D not certain. This CDR3 region has 13 residues. Trimming cost V 0 bases and J 7 bases, with 9 bases left between them. The CDR3 here is CASSLAPLGEAFF. The CDR3 nucleotides are TGTGCCAGCAGTTTAGCCCCACTGGGTGAAGCTTTCTTT.

V and J are TRBV2 and TRBJ1-2; D is unresolved. This CDR3 is built from 13 residues. The germline CDR1 and CDR2 sequences are SNHLY and FYNNEI. With 7 bases removed from V and 1 base from J, the gap between germline ends came to 10 bases. The CDR3 sequence: CASTPLVNYGYTF. As DNA, the CDR3 is TGTGCCAGCACCCCTCTAGTTAACTATGGCTACACCTTC. The entire variable domain, with the rest obtained from reference TRBV2 and TRBJ1-2, is as follows: EPEVTQTPSHQVTQMGQEVILRCVPISNHLYFYWYRQILGQKVEFLVSFYNNEISEKSEIFDDQFSVERPDGSNFTLKIRSTKLEDSAMYFCASTPLVNYGYTFGSGTRLTVV.